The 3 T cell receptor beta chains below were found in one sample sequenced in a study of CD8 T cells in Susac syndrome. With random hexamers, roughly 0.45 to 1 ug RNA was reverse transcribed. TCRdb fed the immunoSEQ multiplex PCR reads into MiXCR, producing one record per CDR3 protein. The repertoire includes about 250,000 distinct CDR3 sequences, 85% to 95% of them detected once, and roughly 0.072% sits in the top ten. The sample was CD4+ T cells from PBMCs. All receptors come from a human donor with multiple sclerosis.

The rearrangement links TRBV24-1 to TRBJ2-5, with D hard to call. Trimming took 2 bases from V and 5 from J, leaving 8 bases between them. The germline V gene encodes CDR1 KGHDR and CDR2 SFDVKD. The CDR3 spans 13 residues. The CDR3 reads CATSDSAGETQYF. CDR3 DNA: TGTGCCACCAGTGATTCGGCCGGGGAGACCCAGTACTTC.

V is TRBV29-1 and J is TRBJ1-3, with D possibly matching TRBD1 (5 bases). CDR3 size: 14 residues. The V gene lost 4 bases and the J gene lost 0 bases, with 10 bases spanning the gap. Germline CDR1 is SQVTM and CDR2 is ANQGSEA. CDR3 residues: CSVGDLRSGNTIYF. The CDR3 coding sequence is TGCAGCGTTGGGGACTTACGCTCTGGAAACACCATATATTTT.

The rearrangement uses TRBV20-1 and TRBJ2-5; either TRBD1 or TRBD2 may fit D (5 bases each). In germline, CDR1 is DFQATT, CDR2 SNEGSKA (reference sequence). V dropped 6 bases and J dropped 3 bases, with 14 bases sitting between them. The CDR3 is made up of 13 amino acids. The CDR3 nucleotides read TGCAGTGCCCCCGGGGCCGGGGAAGAGACCCAGTACTTC. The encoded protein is CSAPGAGEETQYF.